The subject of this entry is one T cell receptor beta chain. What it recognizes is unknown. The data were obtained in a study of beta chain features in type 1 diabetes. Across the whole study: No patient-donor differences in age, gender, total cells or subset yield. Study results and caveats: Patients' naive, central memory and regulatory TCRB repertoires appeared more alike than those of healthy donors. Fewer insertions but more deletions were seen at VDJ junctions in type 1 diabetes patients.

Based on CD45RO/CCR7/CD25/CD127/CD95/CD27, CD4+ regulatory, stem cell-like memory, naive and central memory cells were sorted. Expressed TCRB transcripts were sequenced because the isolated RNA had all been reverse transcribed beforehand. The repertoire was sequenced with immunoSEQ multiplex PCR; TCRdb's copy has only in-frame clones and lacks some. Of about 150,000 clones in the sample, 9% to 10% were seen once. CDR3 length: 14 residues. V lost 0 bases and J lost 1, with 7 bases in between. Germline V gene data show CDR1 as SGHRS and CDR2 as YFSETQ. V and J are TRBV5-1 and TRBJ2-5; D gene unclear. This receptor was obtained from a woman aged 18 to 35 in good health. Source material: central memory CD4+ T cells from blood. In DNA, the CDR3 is TGCGCCAGCAGCTTGGATAACAGCCAAGAGACCCAGTACTTC. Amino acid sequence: CASSLDNSQETQYF.